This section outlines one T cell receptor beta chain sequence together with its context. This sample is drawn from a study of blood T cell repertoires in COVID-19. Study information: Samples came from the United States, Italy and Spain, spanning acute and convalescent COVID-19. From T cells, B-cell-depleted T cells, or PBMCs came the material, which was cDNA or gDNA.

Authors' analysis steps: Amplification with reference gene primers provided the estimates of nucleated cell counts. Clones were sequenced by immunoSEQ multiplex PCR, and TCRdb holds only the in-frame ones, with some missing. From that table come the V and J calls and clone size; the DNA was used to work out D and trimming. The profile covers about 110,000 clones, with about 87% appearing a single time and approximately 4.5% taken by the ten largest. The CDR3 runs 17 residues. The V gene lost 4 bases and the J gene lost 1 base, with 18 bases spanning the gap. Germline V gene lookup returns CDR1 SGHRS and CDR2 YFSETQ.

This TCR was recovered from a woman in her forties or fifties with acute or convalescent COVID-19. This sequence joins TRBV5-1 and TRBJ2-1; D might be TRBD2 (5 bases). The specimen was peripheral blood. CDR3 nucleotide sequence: TGCGCCAGCAGCCCGCGGGTTCAGCAATTATCCTACAATGAGCAGTTCTTC. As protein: CASSPRVQQLSYNEQFF.